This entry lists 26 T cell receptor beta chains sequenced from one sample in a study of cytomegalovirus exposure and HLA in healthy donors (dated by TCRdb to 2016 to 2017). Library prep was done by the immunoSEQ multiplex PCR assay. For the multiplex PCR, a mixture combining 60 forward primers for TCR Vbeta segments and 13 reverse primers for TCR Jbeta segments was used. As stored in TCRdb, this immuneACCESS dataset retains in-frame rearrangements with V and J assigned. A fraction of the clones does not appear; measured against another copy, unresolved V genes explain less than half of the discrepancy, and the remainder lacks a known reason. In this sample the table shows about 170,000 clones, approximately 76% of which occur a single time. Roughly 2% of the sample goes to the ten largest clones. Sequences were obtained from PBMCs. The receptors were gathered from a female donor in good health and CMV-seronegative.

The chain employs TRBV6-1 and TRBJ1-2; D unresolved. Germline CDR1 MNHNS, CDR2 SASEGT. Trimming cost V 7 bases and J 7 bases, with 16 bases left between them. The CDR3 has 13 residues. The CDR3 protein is CASKASRESGYTF. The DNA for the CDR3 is TGTGCCAGCAAGGCGTCTCGGGAGAGTGGCTACACCTTC.

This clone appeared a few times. CDR3 region: CASSLGTGGYGYTF. The CDR3, as DNA: TGCGCCAGCAGCTTGGGGACAGGGGGCTATGGCTACACCTTC. The chain employs TRBV5-1 and TRBJ1-2; 10 bases match TRBD1. V dropped 0 bases and J dropped 4; count of bases not matched to a gene: 0. Germline CDR1 SGHRS, CDR2 YFSETQ. The CDR3 contains 14 residues. Together with reference TRBV5-1 and TRBJ1-2, the CDR3 gives the full variable domain: KAGVTQTPRYLIKTRGQQVTLSCSPISGHRSVSWYQQTPGQGLQFLFEYFSETQRNKGNFPGRFSGRQFSNSRSEMNVSTLELGDSALYLCASSLGTGGYGYTFGSGTRLTVV.

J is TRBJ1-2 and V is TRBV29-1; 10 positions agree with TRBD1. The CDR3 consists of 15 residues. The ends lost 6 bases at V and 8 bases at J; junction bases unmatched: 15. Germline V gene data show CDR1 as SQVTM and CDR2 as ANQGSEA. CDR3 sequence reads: CSVAELRDRGSGYTF. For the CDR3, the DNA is TGCAGCGTGGCAGAACTTCGGGACAGGGGAAGCGGCTACACCTTC. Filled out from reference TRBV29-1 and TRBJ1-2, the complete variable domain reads SAVISQKPSRDICQRGTSLTIQCQVDSQVTMMFWYRQQPGQSLTLIATANQGSEATYESGFVIDKFPISRPNLTFSTLTVSNMSPEDSSIYLCSVAELRDRGSGYTFGSGTRLTVV.

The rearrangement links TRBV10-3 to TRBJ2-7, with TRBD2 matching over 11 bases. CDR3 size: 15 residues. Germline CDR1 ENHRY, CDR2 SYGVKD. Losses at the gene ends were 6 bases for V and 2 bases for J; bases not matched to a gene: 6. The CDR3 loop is CAISSTSGETYEQYF. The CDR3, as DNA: TGTGCCATCAGCTCGACTAGCGGGGAAACCTACGAGCAGTACTTC.

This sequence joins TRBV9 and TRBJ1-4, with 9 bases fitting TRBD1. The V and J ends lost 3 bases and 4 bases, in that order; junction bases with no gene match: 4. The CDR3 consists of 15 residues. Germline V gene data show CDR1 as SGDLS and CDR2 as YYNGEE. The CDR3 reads CASSGTGEYNEKLFF. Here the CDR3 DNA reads TGTGCCAGCAGCGGGACAGGGGAGTATAATGAAAAACTGTTTTTT.

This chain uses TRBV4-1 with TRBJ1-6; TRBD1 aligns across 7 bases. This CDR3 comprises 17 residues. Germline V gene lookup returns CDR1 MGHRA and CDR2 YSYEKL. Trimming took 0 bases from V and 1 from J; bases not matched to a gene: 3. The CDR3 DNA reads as TGCGCCAGCAGCCAAGAGACAGGGAAATCCTATAATTCACCCCTCCACTTT. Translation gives CASSQETGKSYNSPLHF.

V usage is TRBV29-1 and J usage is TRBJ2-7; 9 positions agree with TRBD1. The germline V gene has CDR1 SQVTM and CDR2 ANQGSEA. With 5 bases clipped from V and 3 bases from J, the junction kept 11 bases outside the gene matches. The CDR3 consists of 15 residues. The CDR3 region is CSVKTPGQGHYEQYF. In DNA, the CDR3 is TGCAGCGTTAAAACACCGGGACAGGGACACTACGAGCAGTACTTC.

The CDR3 spells CASSLALGGGNTEAFF. The CDR3 DNA reads as TGTGCCAGCAGCTTAGCGCTGGGAGGTGGGAACACTGAAGCTTTCTTT. The chain carries TRBV7-9 and TRBJ1-1; D uncertain. The CDR3 is made up of 16 amino acids. Germline-derived CDR1 and CDR2 are SEHNR and FQNEAQ (reference sequence). Trimming shortened V by 0 bases and J by 1 base, and 12 bases separated the two germline ends.

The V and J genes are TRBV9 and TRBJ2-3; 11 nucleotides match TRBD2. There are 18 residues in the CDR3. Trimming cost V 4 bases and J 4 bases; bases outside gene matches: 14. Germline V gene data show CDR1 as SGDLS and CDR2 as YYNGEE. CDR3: CASSTRGTSGFGADTQYF. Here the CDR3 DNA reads TGTGCCAGCAGCACCCGCGGGACTAGCGGCTTTGGGGCAGATACGCAGTATTTT.

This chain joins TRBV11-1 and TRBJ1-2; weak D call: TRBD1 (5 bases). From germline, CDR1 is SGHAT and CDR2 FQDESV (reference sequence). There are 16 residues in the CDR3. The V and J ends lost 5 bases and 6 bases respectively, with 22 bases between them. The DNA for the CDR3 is TGTGCCAGCAGCCGCTCAAACCAGGGCGGGAAGAATGGCTACACCTTC. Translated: CASSRSNQGGKNGYTF.

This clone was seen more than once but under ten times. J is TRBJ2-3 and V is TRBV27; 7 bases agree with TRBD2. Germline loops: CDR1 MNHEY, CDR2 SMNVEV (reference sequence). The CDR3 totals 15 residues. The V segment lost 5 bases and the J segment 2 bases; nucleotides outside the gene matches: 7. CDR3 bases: TGTGCCAGCAGTCCACTCCGGGACTACACAGATACGCAGTATTTT. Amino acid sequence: CASSPLRDYTDTQYF.

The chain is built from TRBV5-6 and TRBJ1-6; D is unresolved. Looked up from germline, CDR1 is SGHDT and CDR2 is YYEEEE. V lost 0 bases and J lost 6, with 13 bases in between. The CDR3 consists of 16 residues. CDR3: CASSLVRVGFNSPLHF. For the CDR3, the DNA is TGTGCCAGCAGCTTGGTGCGGGTTGGGTTTAATTCACCCCTCCACTTT.

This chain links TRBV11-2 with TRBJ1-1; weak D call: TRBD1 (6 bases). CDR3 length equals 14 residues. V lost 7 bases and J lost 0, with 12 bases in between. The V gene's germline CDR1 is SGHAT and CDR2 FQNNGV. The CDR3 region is CASKPGTMNTEAFF. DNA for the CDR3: TGTGCCAGCAAGCCAGGGACAATGAACACTGAAGCTTTCTTT.

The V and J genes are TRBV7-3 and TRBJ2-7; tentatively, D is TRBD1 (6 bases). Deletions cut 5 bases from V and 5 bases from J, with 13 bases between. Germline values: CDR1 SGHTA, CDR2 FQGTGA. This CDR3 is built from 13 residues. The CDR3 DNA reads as TGTGCCAGCAGCCCAGGGGCAGCCCACGAGCAGTACTTC. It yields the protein CASSPGAAHEQYF.

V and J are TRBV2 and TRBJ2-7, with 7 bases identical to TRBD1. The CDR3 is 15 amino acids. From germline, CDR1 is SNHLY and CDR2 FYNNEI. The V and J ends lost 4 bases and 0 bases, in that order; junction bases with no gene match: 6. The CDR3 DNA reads TGTGCCAGCAGTGGAGACAGGGCCTCCTCCTACGAGCAGTACTTC. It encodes CASSGDRASSYEQYF.

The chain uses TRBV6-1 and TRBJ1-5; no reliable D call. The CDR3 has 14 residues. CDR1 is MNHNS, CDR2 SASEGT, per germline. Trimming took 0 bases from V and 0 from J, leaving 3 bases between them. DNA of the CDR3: TGTGCCAGCAGTGAAGCGAGTAGCAATCAGCCCCAGCATTTT. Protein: CASSEASSNQPQHF.

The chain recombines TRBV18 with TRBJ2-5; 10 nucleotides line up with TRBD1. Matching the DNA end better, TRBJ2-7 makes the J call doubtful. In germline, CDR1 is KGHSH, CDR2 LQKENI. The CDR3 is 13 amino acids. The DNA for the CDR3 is TGTGCCAGCTCCGGGACAGGGGCCTACGAGCAGTACTTC. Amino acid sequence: CASSGTGAYEQYF.

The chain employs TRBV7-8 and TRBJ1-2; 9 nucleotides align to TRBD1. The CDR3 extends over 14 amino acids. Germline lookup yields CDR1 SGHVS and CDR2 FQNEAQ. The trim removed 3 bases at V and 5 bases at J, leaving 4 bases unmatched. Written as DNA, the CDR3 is TGTGCCAGCAGCTTGGGACAGGGTTTTTATGGCTACACCTTC. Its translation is CASSLGQGFYGYTF.

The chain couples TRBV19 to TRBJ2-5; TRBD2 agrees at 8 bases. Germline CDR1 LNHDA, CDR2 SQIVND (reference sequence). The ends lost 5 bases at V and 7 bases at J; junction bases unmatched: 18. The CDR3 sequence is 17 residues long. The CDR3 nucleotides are TGTGCCAGTAGTCCTCGCCGGGGGGCGGGAGGCCTCGCGACCCAGTACTTC. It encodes CASSPRRGAGGLATQYF.

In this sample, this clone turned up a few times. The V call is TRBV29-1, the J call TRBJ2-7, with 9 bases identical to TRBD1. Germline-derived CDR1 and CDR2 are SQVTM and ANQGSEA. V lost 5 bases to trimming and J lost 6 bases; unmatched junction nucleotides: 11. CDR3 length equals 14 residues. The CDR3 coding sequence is TGCAGCGTTAGATACGGAGACAGGGGGGGCGAGCAGTACTTC. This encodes CSVRYGDRGGEQYF.

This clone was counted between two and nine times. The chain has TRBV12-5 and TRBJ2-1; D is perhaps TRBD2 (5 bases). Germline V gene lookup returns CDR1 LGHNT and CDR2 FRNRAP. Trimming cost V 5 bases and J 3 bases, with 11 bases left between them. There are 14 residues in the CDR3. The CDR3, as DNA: TGTGCTAGTGGTAAAGGACTGGGCTACAATGAGCAGTTCTTC. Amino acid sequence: CASGKGLGYNEQFF.

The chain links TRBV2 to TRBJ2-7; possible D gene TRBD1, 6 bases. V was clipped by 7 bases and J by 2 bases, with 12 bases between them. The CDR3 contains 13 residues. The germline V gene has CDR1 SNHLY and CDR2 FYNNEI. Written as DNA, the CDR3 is TGTGCCAGCAAAACGACAGGAACCTACGAGCAGTACTTC. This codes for CASKTTGTYEQYF. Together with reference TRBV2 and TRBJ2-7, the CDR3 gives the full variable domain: EPEVTQTPSHQVTQMGQEVILRCVPISNHLYFYWYRQILGQKVEFLVSFYNNEISEKSEIFDDQFSVERPDGSNFTLKIRSTKLEDSAMYFCASKTTGTYEQYFGPGTRLTVT.

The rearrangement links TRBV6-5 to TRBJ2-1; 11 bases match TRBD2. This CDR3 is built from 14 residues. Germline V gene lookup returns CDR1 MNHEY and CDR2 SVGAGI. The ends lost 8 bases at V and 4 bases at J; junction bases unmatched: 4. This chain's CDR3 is CASQGTSGYNEQFF. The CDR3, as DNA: TGTGCCAGCCAAGGGACTAGCGGATACAATGAGCAGTTCTTC.

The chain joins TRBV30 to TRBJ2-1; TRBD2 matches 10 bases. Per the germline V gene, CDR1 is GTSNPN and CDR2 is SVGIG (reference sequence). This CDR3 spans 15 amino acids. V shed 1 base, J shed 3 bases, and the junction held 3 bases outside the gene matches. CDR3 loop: CAWSEGLAVYNEQFF. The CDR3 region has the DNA TGTGCCTGGAGTGAAGGACTAGCGGTCTACAATGAGCAGTTCTTC.

For the CDR3, the DNA is TGTGCCAGCAGCCTGGTAGCGGGAGGGAACACCGGGGAGCTGTTTTTT. Its translation is CASSLVAGGNTGELFF. The gene calls are TRBV7-3 and TRBJ2-2; 10 nucleotides match TRBD2. The CDR3 loop spans 16 amino acids. V lost 5 bases, J lost 1 base, and 4 bases stayed unmatched. Germline assignment: CDR1 SGHTA and CDR2 FQGTGA.

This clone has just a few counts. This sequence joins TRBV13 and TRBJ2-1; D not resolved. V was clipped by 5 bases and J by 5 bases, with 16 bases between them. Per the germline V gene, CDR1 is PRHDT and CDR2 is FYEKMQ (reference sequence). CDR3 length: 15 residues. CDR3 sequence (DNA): TGTGCCAGCAGCCCCTCCCCGCGAAGCAACAATGAGCAGTTCTTC. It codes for CASSPSPRSNNEQFF. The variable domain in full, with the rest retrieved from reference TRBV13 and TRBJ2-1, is AAGVIQSPRHLIKEKRETATLKCYPIPRHDTVYWYQQGPGQDPQFLISFYEKMQSDKGSIPDRFSAQQFSDYHSELNMSSLELGDSALYFCASSPSPRSNNEQFFGPGTRLTVL.